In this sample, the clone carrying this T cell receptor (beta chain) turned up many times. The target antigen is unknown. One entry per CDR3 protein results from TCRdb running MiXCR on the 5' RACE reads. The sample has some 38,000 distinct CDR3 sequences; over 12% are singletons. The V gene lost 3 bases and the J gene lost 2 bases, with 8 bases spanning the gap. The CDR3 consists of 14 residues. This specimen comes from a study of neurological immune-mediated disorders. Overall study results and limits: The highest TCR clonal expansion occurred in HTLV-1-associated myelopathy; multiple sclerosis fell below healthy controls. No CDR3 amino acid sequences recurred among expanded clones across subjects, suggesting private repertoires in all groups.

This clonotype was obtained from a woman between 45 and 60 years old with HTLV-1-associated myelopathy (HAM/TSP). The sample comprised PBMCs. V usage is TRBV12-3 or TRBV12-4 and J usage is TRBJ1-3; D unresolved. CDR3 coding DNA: TGTGCCAGCAGTTTCCAGATGGCTGGAAACACCATATATTTT. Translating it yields CASSFQMAGNTIYF.